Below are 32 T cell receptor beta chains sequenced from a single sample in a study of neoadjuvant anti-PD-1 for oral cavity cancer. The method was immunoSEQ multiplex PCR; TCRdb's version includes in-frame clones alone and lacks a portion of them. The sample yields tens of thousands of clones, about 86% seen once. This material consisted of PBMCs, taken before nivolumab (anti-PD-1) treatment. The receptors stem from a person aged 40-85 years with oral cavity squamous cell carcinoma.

The CDR3 nucleotides read TGTGCCTGGAGGCCTCCGGACAGGGGTAATTCACCCCTCCACTTT. Its translation is CAWRPPDRGNSPLHF. The chain uses TRBV30 and TRBJ1-6, with 9 bases identical to TRBD1. The CDR3 loop spans 15 amino acids. Unmatched junction bases numbered 6, after V lost 3 bases and J lost 6 bases. Germline values: CDR1 GTSNPN, CDR2 SVGIG (reference sequence).

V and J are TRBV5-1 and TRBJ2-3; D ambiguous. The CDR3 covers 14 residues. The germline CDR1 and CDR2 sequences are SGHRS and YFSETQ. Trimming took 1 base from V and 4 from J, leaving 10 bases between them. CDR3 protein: CASSLTLGPDTQYF. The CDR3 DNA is TGCGCCAGCAGCTTGACGTTAGGCCCAGATACGCAGTATTTT.

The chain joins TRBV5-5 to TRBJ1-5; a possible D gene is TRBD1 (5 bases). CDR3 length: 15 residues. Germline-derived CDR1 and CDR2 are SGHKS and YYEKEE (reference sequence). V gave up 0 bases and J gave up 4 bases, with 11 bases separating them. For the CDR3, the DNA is TGTGCCAGCAGCTTGGGAGATCGGGGGAATCAGCCCCAGCATTTT. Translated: CASSLGDRGNQPQHF. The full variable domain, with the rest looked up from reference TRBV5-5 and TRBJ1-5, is DAGVTQSPTHLIKTRGQQVTLRCSPISGHKSVSWYQQVLGQGPQFIFQYYEKEERGRGNFPDRFSARQFPNYSSELNVNALLLGDSALYLCASSLGDRGNQPQHFGDGTRLSIL.

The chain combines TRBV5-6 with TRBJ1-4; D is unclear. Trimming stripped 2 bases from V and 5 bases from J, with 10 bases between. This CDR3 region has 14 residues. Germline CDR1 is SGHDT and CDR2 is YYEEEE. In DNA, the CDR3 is TGTGCCAGCAGCTTATTCCCGGTGAATGAAAAACTGTTTTTT. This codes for CASSLFPVNEKLFF.

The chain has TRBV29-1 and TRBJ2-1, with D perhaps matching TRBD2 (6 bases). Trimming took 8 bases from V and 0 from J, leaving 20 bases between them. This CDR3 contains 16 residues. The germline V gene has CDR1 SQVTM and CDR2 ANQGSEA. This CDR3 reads CSLTLAVPSSYNEQFF. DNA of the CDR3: TGCAGCTTAACGTTAGCGGTCCCAAGCTCCTACAATGAGCAGTTCTTC.

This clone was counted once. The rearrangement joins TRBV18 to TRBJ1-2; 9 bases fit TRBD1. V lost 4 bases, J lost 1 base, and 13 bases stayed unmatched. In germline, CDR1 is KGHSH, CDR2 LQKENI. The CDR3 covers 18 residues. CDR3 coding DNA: TGTGCCAGCTCACGGCGAGGGGACAGGGACAGAGTTAACTATGGCTACACCTTC. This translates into CASSRRGDRDRVNYGYTF.

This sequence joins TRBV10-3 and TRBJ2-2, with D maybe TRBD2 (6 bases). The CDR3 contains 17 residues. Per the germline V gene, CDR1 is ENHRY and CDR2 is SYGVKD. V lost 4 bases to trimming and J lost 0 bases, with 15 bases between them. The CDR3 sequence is CAISGGSGVSNTGELFF. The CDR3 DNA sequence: TGTGCCATCAGTGGGGGCTCGGGGGTCTCGAACACCGGGGAGCTGTTTTTT.

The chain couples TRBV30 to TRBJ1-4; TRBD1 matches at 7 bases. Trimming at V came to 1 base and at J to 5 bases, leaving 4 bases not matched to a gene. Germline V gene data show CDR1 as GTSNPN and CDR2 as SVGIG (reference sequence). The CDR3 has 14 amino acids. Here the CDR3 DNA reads TGTGCCTGGAGTGGGGGACAGCGGAATGAAAAACTGTTTTTT. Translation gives CAWSGGQRNEKLFF.

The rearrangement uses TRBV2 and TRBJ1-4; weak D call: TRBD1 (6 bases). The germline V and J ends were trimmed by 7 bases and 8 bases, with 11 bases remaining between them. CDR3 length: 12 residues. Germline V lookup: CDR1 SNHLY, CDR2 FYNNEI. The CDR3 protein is CASNREEEKLFF. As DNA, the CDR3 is TGTGCCAGCAACAGGGAGGAGGAAAAACTGTTTTTT.

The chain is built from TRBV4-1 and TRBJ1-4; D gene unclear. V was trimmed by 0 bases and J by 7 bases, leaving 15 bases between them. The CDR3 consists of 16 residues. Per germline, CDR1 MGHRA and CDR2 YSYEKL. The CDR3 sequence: CASSQDLLARSEKLFF. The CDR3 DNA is TGCGCCAGCAGCCAAGATCTACTTGCAAGGAGTGAAAAACTGTTTTTT.

CDR3 loop: CATSGRGADNQPQHF. The CDR3 nucleotides are TGTGCCACCAGCGGGAGGGGGGCGGACAATCAGCCCCAGCATTTT. This chain connects TRBV15 to TRBJ1-5, with D possibly TRBD1 on 6 matching bases. The V gene's germline CDR1 is LNHNV and CDR2 YYDKDF (reference sequence). CDR3 length: 15 residues. V lost 5 bases, J lost 3 bases, and 14 bases lay in between.

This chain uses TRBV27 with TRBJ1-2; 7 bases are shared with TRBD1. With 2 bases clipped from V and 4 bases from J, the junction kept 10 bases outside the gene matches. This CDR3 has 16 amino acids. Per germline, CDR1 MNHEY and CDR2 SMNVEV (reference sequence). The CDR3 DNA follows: TGTGCCAGCAGTTTACAGGGGACAGTGTCTTCCTATGGCTACACCTTC. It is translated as CASSLQGTVSSYGYTF.

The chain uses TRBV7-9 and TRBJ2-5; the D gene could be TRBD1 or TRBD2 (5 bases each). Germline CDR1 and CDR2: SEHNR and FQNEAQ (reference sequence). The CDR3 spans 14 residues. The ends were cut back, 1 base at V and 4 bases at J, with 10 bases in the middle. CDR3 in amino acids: CASSLVGVRETQYF. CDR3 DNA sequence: TGTGCCAGCAGCTTAGTGGGGGTACGAGAGACCCAGTACTTC.

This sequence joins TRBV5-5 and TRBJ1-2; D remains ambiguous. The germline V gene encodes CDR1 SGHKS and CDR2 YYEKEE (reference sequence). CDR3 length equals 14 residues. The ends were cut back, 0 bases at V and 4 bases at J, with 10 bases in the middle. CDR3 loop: CASSLGEPLYGYTF. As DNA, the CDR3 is TGTGCCAGCAGCTTGGGGGAACCACTCTATGGCTACACCTTC.

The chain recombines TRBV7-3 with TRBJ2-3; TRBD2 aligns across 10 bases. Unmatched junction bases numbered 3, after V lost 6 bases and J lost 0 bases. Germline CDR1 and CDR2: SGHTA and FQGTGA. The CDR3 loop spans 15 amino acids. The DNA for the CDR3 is TGTGCCAGCAGTCAGGGACTAGCGAGCACAGATACGCAGTATTTT. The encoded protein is CASSQGLASTDTQYF. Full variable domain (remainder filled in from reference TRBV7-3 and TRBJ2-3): GAGVSQTPSNKVTEKGKYVELRCDPISGHTALYWYRQSLGQGPEFLIYFQGTGAADDSGLPNDRFFAVRPEGSVSTLKIQRTERGDSAVYLCASSQGLASTDTQYFGPGTRLTVL.

The CDR3 sequence: CASLDRDEETQYF. The CDR3 DNA sequence: TGCGCCAGCCTGGACAGGGACGAAGAGACCCAGTACTTC. The rearrangement joins TRBV5-1 to TRBJ2-5; TRBD1 agrees at 8 bases. Germline V gene sequence: CDR1 SGHRS, CDR2 YFSETQ. The V gene end was trimmed by 7 bases and the J gene end by 3 bases; junction bases not matched to a gene: 5. The length of the CDR3 is 13 residues.

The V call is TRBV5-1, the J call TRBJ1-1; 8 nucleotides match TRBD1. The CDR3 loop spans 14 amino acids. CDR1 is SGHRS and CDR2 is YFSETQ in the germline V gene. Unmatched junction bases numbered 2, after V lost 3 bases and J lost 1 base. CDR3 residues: CASSSGGPNTEAFF. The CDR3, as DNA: TGCGCCAGCAGCTCAGGGGGCCCGAACACTGAAGCTTTCTTT.

The CDR3 loop is CASSQYGADTQYF. In nucleotides, the CDR3 is TGCGCCAGCAGCCAATACGGGGCAGATACGCAGTATTTT. The genes are TRBV4-1 and TRBJ2-3, with D maybe TRBD2 (5 bases). The ends were cut back, 2 bases at V and 4 bases at J, with 7 bases in the middle. Germline assignment: CDR1 MGHRA and CDR2 YSYEKL. This CDR3 is 13 amino acids long.

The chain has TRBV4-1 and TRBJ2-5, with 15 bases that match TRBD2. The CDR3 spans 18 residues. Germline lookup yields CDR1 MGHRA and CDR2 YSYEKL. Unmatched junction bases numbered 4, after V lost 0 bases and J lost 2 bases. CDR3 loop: CASSQDLGLAGGQETQYF. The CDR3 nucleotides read TGCGCCAGCAGCCAAGATCTAGGACTAGCGGGAGGGCAAGAGACCCAGTACTTC.

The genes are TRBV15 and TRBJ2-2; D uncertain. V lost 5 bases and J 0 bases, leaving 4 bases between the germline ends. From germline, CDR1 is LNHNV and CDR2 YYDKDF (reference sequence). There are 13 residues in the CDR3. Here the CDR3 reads CATSGANTGELFF. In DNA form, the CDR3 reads TGTGCCACCAGCGGCGCGAACACCGGGGAGCTGTTTTTT.

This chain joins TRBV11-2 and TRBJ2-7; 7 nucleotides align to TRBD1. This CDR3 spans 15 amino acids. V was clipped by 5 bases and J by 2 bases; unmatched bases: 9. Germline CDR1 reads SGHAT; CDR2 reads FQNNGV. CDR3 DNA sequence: TGTGCCAGCAGCCCCAACCCGCAGGGGGCCTACGAGCAGTACTTC. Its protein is CASSPNPQGAYEQYF.

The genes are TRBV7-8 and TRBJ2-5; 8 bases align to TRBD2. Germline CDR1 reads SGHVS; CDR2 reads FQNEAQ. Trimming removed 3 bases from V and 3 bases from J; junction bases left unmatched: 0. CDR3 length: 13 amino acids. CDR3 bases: TGTGCCAGCAGCTTTAGCGGGAAAGAGACCCAGTACTTC. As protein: CASSFSGKETQYF.

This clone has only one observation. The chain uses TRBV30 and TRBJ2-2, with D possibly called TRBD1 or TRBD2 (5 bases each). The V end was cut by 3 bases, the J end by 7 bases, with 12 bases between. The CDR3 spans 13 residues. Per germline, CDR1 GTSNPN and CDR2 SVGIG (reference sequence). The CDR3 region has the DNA TGTGCCTGGAGGGGGGTAGGAGGCGGGGAGCTGTTTTTT. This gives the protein CAWRGVGGGELFF.

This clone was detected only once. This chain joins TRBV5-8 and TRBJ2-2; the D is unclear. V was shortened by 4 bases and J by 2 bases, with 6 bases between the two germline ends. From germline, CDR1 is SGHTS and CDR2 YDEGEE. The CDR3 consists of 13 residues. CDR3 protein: CASSPSNTGELFF. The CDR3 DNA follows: TGTGCCAGCAGCCCATCTAACACCGGGGAGCTGTTTTTT.

CDR3 nucleotides: TGTGCCATCAGTGAGACAGGAGGAGGCTACACCTTC. This sequence encodes CAISETGGGYTF. This rearrangement joins TRBV10-3 to TRBJ1-2, with D possibly being TRBD1 (5 bases). The germline V gene has CDR1 ENHRY and CDR2 SYGVKD. V lost 2 bases, J lost 8 bases, and 9 bases lay in between. The CDR3 is 12 residues long.

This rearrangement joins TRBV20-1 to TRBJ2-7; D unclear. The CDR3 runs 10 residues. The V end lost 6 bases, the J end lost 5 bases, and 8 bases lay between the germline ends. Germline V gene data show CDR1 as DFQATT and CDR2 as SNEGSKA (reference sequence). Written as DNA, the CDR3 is TGCAGTGCCAAGGAAGACGAGCAGTACTTC. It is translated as CSAKEDEQYF.

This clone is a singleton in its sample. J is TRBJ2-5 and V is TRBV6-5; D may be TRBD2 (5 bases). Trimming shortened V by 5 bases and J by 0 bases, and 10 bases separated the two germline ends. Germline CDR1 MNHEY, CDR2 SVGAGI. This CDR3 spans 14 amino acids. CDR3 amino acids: CASSRGRNQETQYF. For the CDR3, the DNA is TGTGCCAGCAGTCGCGGGCGAAACCAAGAGACCCAGTACTTC.

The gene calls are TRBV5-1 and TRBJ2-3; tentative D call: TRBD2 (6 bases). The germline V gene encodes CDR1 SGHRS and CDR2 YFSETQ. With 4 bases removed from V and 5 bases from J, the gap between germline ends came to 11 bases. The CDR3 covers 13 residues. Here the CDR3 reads CASSMPRGDTQYF. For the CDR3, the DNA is TGCGCCAGCAGCATGCCGCGGGGAGATACGCAGTATTTT.

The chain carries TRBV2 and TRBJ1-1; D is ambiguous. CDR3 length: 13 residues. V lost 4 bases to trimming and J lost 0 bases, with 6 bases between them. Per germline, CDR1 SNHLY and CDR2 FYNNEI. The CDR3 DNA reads TGTGCCAGCAGTGCCAGGTTGAACACTGAAGCTTTCTTT. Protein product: CASSARLNTEAFF.

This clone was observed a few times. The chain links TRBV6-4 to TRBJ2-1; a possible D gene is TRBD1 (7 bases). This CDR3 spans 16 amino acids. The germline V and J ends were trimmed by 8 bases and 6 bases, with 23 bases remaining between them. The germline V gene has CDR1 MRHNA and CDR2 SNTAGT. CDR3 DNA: TGTGCCAGCTCCCTCCAGGGGGGCATTAGCGGCAATGAGCAGTTCTTC. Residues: CASSLQGGISGNEQFF.

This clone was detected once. CDR3 sequence: CASSLDWANVLTF. DNA for the CDR3: TGTGCCAGCAGCTTGGACTGGGCCAACGTCCTGACTTTC. The chain employs TRBV5-4 and TRBJ2-6; D gene uncertain. Germline V gene sequence: CDR1 SGHNT, CDR2 YYREEE (reference sequence). This CDR3 has 13 amino acids. Trimming shortened V by 0 bases and J by 5 bases, and 3 bases separated the two germline ends. Filled out from reference TRBV5-4 and TRBJ2-6, the complete variable domain reads ETGVTQSPTHLIKTRGQQVTLRCSSQSGHNTVSWYQQALGQGPQFIFQYYREEENGRGNFPPRFSGLQFPNYSSELNVNALELDDSALYLCASSLDWANVLTFGAGSRLTVL.

The CDR3 spells CASTPPGIGTEAFF. The CDR3 DNA follows: TGTGCCAGCACCCCCCCAGGGATTGGAACTGAAGCTTTCTTT. The genes are TRBV6-5 and TRBJ1-1, with D perhaps TRBD1 (5 bases). V lost 7 bases, J lost 5 bases, and 17 bases lay in between. Germline loops: CDR1 MNHEY, CDR2 SVGAGI. The CDR3 has 14 amino acids.